These 9 T cell receptor beta chains originate from one sample sequenced in a study of technical replicates of blood from a few donors. Profiling relied on immunoSEQ multiplex PCR, and the TCRdb table lists in-frame clones only, not all of them. The sample lists about 73,000 clones, 85% to 95% occurring once. The sample comprised T cells isolated from PBMCs. The receptors stem from a human donor in good health.

V is TRBV7-6 and J is TRBJ2-7, with 7 bases that match TRBD1. V trimming: 1 base; J trimming: 7 bases; junction bases outside the gene matches: 7. CDR3 size: 14 residues. Germline assignment: CDR1 SGHVS and CDR2 FNYEAQ. CDR3 nucleotides: TGTGCCAGCAGCTTAGGGGGACAGTCTTGGGAGCAGTACTTC. Amino acids: CASSLGGQSWEQYF.

This clone was seen just once. This chain uses TRBV7-6 with TRBJ2-1, with D unresolved. Deletions cut 4 bases from V and 0 bases from J, with 10 bases between. The CDR3 sequence is 15 residues long. The germline V gene encodes CDR1 SGHVS and CDR2 FNYEAQ. CDR3 loop: CASSSAPSSYNEQFF. The CDR3 DNA reads as TGTGCCAGCAGCTCCGCCCCGAGCTCCTACAATGAGCAGTTCTTC.

This chain joins TRBV5-1 and TRBJ1-5; the D is unclear. Trimming took off 1 base at V and 5 bases at J, with 7 bases between the two ends. There are 13 residues in the CDR3. Germline V CDR1 and CDR2: SGHRS, YFSETQ. CDR3 nucleotides: TGCGCCAGCAGCTTGCTGGGCTATCAGCCCCAGCATTTT. Its translation: CASSLLGYQPQHF.

The chain links TRBV5-1 to TRBJ2-7, with 10 nucleotides matching TRBD2. The CDR3 length is 16 residues. The germline V gene has CDR1 SGHRS and CDR2 YFSETQ. J gave up 3 bases and V 0 bases, and 6 bases lay outside the gene matches. CDR3 sequence reads: CASSLASPSGGYEQYF. In DNA form, the CDR3 reads TGCGCCAGCAGCTTGGCTAGCCCTAGCGGGGGCTACGAGCAGTACTTC.

This clone was observed once. The CDR3 coding sequence is TGCGCCAGCAGCCAACGGACAGGGGCGTCCTATGGCTACACCTTC. Its protein is CASSQRTGASYGYTF. This rearrangement joins TRBV4-1 to TRBJ1-2; TRBD1 aligns across 9 bases. The CDR3 consists of 15 residues. Germline CDR1 reads MGHRA; CDR2 reads YSYEKL. Trimming at V came to 2 bases and at J to 4 bases, leaving 5 bases not matched to a gene.

This chain joins TRBV9 and TRBJ2-3, with D tentatively TRBD1 (6 bases). Between the trimmed V and J ends, which lost 0 bases and 2 bases, there was a span of 13 bases. The CDR3 contains 16 residues. Looked up from germline, CDR1 is SGDLS and CDR2 is YYNGEE. In DNA form, the CDR3 reads TGTGCCAGCAGCGTAGAGGCCGGGACAAACACAGATACGCAGTATTTT. As protein: CASSVEAGTNTDTQYF.

J is TRBJ2-5 and V is TRBV30; D gene ambiguous. The CDR3 is 12 residues long. The germline CDR1 and CDR2 sequences are GTSNPN and SVGIG (reference sequence). V was clipped by 3 bases and J by 4 bases, with 9 bases between them. The CDR3 DNA reads TGTGCCTGGAGCGACTTAAGAGAGACCCAGTACTTC. The encoded protein is CAWSDLRETQYF.

V is TRBV18 and J is TRBJ2-5; D is uncertain. The CDR3 is 15 residues long. The ends were cut back, 0 bases at V and 2 bases at J, with 10 bases in the middle. CDR1 and CDR2 (germline): KGHSH, LQKENI. The CDR3, as DNA: TGTGCCAGCTCACCACCGTCCGTAATACAAGAGACCCAGTACTTC. Translating it yields CASSPPSVIQETQYF.

This rearrangement joins TRBV2 to TRBJ1-3; perhaps TRBD1 as D (5 bases). Per the germline V gene, CDR1 is SNHLY and CDR2 is FYNNEI. V was pared by 6 bases and J by 2 bases, with 17 bases between. This CDR3 is built from 16 residues. CDR3 sequence reads: CASSAVVGATGNTIYF. In nucleotides, the CDR3 is TGTGCCAGCAGCGCCGTAGTTGGGGCTACTGGAAACACCATATATTTT.